The 10 T cell receptor beta chains in this list originate from one sample, sequenced in a study of beta chain features in type 1 diabetes. The whole isolated RNA underwent reverse transcription, so sequencing captured expressed TCRB transcripts. Using immunoSEQ multiplex PCR, the repertoire was profiled, and TCRdb retains in-frame clones only, with some absent. Seen here are over 350,000 clones, more than 12% observed once, and the top ten hold approximately 0.02%. Specimen: naive CD4+ T cells from blood. Receptors originate from a woman aged 18-35 years in good health.

This clone was seen ten or more times. The gene calls are TRBV15 and TRBJ2-3; no firm D call. The CDR3 totals 14 residues. V lost 0 bases and J lost 4, with 8 bases in between. Germline CDR1 and CDR2: LNHNV and YYDKDF (reference sequence). CDR3 bases: TGTGCCACCAGCAGAGATGTGGGCTCAGATACGCAGTATTTT. Translating it yields CATSRDVGSDTQYF.

The V call is TRBV2, the J call TRBJ2-3; 8 nucleotides line up with TRBD2. The CDR3 has 13 amino acids. Per the germline V gene, CDR1 is SNHLY and CDR2 is FYNNEI. The V and J ends lost 8 bases and 0 bases, in that order; junction bases with no gene match: 1. The DNA for the CDR3 is TGTGCCAGCCAGCGGGAGAGCACAGATACGCAGTATTTT. Its protein product is CASQRESTDTQYF.

The rearrangement links TRBV28 to TRBJ1-2; D call uncertain. The ends were cut back, 7 bases at V and 7 bases at J, with 10 bases in the middle. CDR1 is MDHEN, CDR2 SYDVKM, per germline. There are 11 residues in the CDR3. Here the CDR3 reads CASTERGGYTF. The DNA for the CDR3 is TGTGCCAGCACCGAAAGAGGTGGCTACACCTTC.

The chain uses TRBV6-5 and TRBJ1-1, with D perhaps TRBD1 (5 bases). Between the trimmed V and J ends, which lost 0 bases and 0 bases, there was a span of 11 bases. The germline V gene encodes CDR1 MNHEY and CDR2 SVGAGI. The CDR3 sequence is 16 residues long. The CDR3 sequence: CASSYSRQFMNTEAFF. The CDR3 nucleotides are TGTGCCAGCAGTTACTCGAGACAGTTCATGAACACTGAAGCTTTCTTT.

The rearrangement joins TRBV27 to TRBJ2-1, with 7 bases matching TRBD1. The CDR3 sequence is 14 residues long. Unmatched junction bases numbered 4, after V lost 2 bases and J lost 6 bases. The germline V gene has CDR1 MNHEY and CDR2 SMNVEV (reference sequence). CDR3 sequence: CASSLTGVINEQFF. In nucleotides, the CDR3 is TGTGCCAGCAGTTTAACAGGGGTAATCAATGAGCAGTTCTTC.

V gene TRBV10-3 combines with J gene TRBJ2-3, with a possible D match to TRBD1 (5 bases). Germline V gene sequence: CDR1 ENHRY, CDR2 SYGVKD. Trimming pared 3 bases from V and 2 bases from J, leaving 6 bases between. The CDR3 extends over 13 amino acids. DNA for the CDR3: TGTGCCATCAGTGAAGGGGACACAGATACGCAGTATTTT. Amino acids: CAISEGDTDTQYF.

The chain couples TRBV4-3 to TRBJ2-1; D is perhaps TRBD2 (6 bases). V lost 1 base, J lost 0 bases, and 7 bases lay in between. Per the germline V gene, CDR1 is LGHNA and CDR2 is YSLEER. The CDR3 sequence is 15 residues long. CDR3 in amino acids: CASSQVGSSYNEQFF. Here the CDR3 DNA reads TGCGCCAGCAGCCAAGTCGGGAGCTCCTACAATGAGCAGTTCTTC.

This clone was detected a few times. V usage is TRBV9 and J usage is TRBJ2-4, with 12 bases that match TRBD2. Germline-derived CDR1 and CDR2 are SGDLS and YYNGEE. V dropped 0 bases and J dropped 7; count of bases not matched to a gene: 8. The CDR3 spans 17 residues. The CDR3 region has the DNA TGTGCCAGCAGCGTAGGCCCTAGCGGGAGGGCCGGTAACATTCAGTACTTC. It codes for CASSVGPSGRAGNIQYF.

This clone was counted only a few times. The chain joins TRBV6-5 to TRBJ2-5, with D unresolved. This CDR3 spans 12 amino acids. V lost 4 bases to trimming and J lost 3 bases, with 6 bases between them. CDR1 is MNHEY and CDR2 is SVGAGI in the germline V gene. The CDR3 protein is CASSSHKETQYF. The CDR3 nucleotides read TGTGCCAGCAGTTCTCACAAAGAGACCCAGTACTTC.

The V call is TRBV15, the J call TRBJ2-1, with TRBD2 matching over 7 bases. V gave up 2 bases and J gave up 4 bases; unmatched junction bases: 8. Germline V gene data show CDR1 as LNHNV and CDR2 as YYDKDF (reference sequence). CDR3 length: 16 amino acids. The CDR3: CATSRTSAHLYNEQFF. The CDR3 DNA reads as TGTGCCACCAGCAGAACTAGCGCCCATCTATACAATGAGCAGTTCTTC.